This TCR beta chain stems from a study of control samples from healthy donors and cancer patients. Only in-frame clones appear in the TCRdb table, and some are missing; sequencing was by immunoSEQ multiplex PCR. The sample has some 130,000 clones; 85% to 95% are singletons. Germline V lookup: CDR1 SGHNT, CDR2 YYREEE (reference sequence). This CDR3 contains 17 residues. V was clipped by 3 bases and J by 8 bases; unmatched bases: 14. This sequence was found in a man aged 50-59 years with head and neck cancer. The V call is TRBV5-4, the J call TRBJ2-1; TRBD2 matches 10 bases. The sample consisted of PBMCs. In DNA, the CDR3 is TGTGCCAGCAGCTCAGGGGCTAGCGGGGGTGGGCTTTATGAGCAGTTCTTC. Translation gives CASSSGASGGGLYEQFF.